One and the same sample provided the 8 T cell receptor beta chains below, sequenced in a study of blood T cell repertoires in COVID-19. This table comes from immunoSEQ multiplex PCR, and its TCRdb copy is limited to in-frame clones, with some not included. The sample lists more than 300,000 clones, around 87% occurring once. Source material: peripheral blood. Receptors originate from a woman aged 25 to 39 with COVID-19, enrolled during active disease.

The chain links TRBV9 to TRBJ2-5, with 7 bases identical to TRBD2. Germline V gives CDR1 SGDLS, CDR2 YYNGEE. The trim removed 4 bases at V and 1 base at J, leaving 4 bases unmatched. The CDR3 consists of 14 residues. The CDR3: CASSRLAPQETQYF. For the CDR3, the DNA is TGTGCCAGCAGCCGACTAGCTCCCCAAGAGACCCAGTACTTC.

CDR3 region: CASSQDVASGRETQYF. CDR3 DNA sequence: TGTGCCAGCAGCCAAGATGTGGCTAGCGGGAGGGAGACCCAGTACTTC. V usage is TRBV3-1 (or the pseudogene TRBV3-2) and J usage is TRBJ2-5; 11 nucleotides line up with TRBD2. Unmatched junction bases numbered 5, after V lost 0 bases and J lost 5 bases. Germline V gene lookup returns CDR1 LGHDT and CDR2 YNNKEL (reference sequence). CDR3 size: 16 residues.

The chain carries TRBV5-1 and TRBJ2-2, with 7 bases lining up with TRBD1. Germline values: CDR1 SGHRS, CDR2 YFSETQ. The CDR3 sequence is 14 residues long. The trim removed 6 bases at V and 1 base at J, leaving 3 bases unmatched. The CDR3 bases are TGCGCCAGCAAGGGGGCGCTGAACACCGGGGAGCTGTTTTTT. It translates to CASKGALNTGELFF.

In DNA form, the CDR3 reads TGCGCCAGCAGCTGGGACAGGGGCGTATCCTACGAGCAGTACTTC. Translation gives CASSWDRGVSYEQYF. The rearrangement uses TRBV5-1 and TRBJ2-7; 10 nucleotides line up with TRBD1. CDR3 size: 15 residues. In germline, CDR1 is SGHRS, CDR2 YFSETQ. J lost 1 base, V lost 3 bases, and 4 bases had no gene match.

The chain uses TRBV7-6 and TRBJ2-1; D is unclear. V dropped 3 bases and J dropped 8 bases, with 17 bases sitting between them. Per the germline V gene, CDR1 is SGHVS and CDR2 is FNYEAQ. The CDR3 contains 15 residues. The CDR3 sequence is CASSLAYYSLHEQFF. The CDR3 nucleotides are TGTGCCAGCAGCTTGGCCTACTATTCCCTCCATGAGCAGTTCTTC.

The CDR3 region has the DNA TGTGCCAGCAGCTCTGAGGGTTCGGGTTCACCCCTCCACTTT. This encodes CASSSEGSGSPLHF. The V and J genes are TRBV5-4 and TRBJ1-6; no clear D gene. Trimming removed 3 bases at V and 9 bases at J, with 13 bases between. Per germline, CDR1 SGHNT and CDR2 YYREEE (reference sequence). The CDR3 sequence is 14 residues long.

The chain combines TRBV24-1 with TRBJ1-2; D is perhaps TRBD1 (5 bases). Looked up from germline, CDR1 is KGHDR and CDR2 is SFDVKD. This CDR3 contains 14 residues. Trimming cost V 4 bases and J 4 bases, with 12 bases left between them. Here the CDR3 DNA reads TGTGCCACCAGTGACCAAGGACAACTCTATGGCTACACCTTC. Translation gives CATSDQGQLYGYTF.

This rearrangement joins TRBV27 to TRBJ2-7; D may be TRBD2 (5 bases). The CDR3 is 14 residues long. The V gene lost 3 bases and the J gene lost 2 bases, with 11 bases spanning the gap. Germline CDR1 and CDR2: MNHEY and SMNVEV (reference sequence). DNA of the CDR3: TGTGCCAGCAGTTTGGGAGTCGGAACCTACGAGCAGTACTTC. Residues: CASSLGVGTYEQYF.